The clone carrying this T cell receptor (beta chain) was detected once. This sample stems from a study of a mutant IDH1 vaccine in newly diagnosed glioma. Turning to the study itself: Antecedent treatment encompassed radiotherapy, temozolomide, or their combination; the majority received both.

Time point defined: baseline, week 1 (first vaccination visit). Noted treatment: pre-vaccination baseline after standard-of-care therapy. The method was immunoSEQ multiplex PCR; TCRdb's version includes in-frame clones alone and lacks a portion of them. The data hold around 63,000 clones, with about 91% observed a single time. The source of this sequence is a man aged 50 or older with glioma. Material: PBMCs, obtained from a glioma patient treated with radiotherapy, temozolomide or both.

CDR3 DNA sequence: TGTGCCAGCAGCGTAGTCGTGGGGGGCGCCTACAATGAGCAGTTCTTC. Protein: CASSVVVGGAYNEQFF. The chain carries TRBV9 and TRBJ2-1; D could derive from TRBD1 or TRBD2 (6 bases each). Germline V gene data show CDR1 as SGDLS and CDR2 as YYNGEE. This CDR3 comprises 16 residues. V was pared by 0 bases and J by 2 bases, with 12 bases between.